This T cell receptor (beta chain) was identified in a study of T cell responses to AZD1222 COVID-19 vaccine. Worth noting for this clone: What it binds is unknown.

Study conclusions and caveats: The reported proportion of spike-specific TCRs targeting unmutated variant regions was nearly half. Spike-specific TCR breadth and depth were elevated following two AZD1222 doses. The span of vaccine-associated CD4 TCRs extended across spike, with dominance at 160-218 and 743-854.

Assay used: immunoSEQ multiplex PCR; TCRdb lists only in-frame clones, some missing. The sample has more than 60,000 clones; roughly 82% are singletons. Germline values: CDR1 SGHRS, CDR2 YFSETQ. The CDR3 totals 14 residues. Between the trimmed V and J ends, which lost 8 bases and 2 bases, there was a span of 15 bases. The chain joins TRBV5-1 to TRBJ2-3; perhaps TRBD2 as D (6 bases). The TCR comes from an adult in good health. The material sequenced was peripheral blood, taken on day 0 of AZD1222 vaccination. The CDR3: CASNTGTYTDTQYF. CDR3 coding DNA: TGCGCCAGTAATACCGGGACTTACACAGATACGCAGTATTTT.